This is a list of T cell receptor beta chains from one sample in a study of shared clonotypes between healthy human individuals. The assay was immunoSEQ multiplex PCR, and TCRdb's table has in-frame clones only and misses some. Here the sample spans roughly 450,000 clones, approximately 79% being singletons. Sequencing input: PBMCs. Receptors were obtained from a woman aged 40 to 49 in good health. Some clones in this sample may be carry-over from other donors' samples. CDR3s include the opening cysteine and the closing phenylalanine or tryptophan. D genes are given only for firm matches. Not every row has a clone size; where given, it reads once, few, many or a size class.

CDR3nt | CDR3aa | abundance | j_gene | v_gene | d_gene
TGTGCCTGGATTGGGATACAGGGCGGTAATTCACCCCTCCACTTT | CAWIGIQGGNSPLHF | once | TRBJ1-6 | TRBV30 | .
TGTGCCAGCAGTGTGGACAGGAATTCACCCCTCCACTTT | CASSVDRNSPLHF | . | TRBJ1-6 | TRBV2 | TRBD1
TGTGCCTGGAGTGTACAAGCGGAGCAGTACTTC | CAWSVQAEQYF | . | TRBJ2-7 | TRBV30 | .
TGTGCCAGTAGTCCAGGAGGGACGGGGATACGGGAGAGCTCCTACAATGAGCAGTTCTTC | CASSPGGTGIRESSYNEQFF | . | TRBJ2-1 | TRBV19 | .
TGTGCCAGCAGTTGGACAGGCCGCTCCTACGAGCAGTACTTC | CASSWTGRSYEQYF | . | TRBJ2-7 | TRBV28 | TRBD1
TGTGCCAGCAGCTTGGGGTCCGGCACTGAAGCTTTCTTT | CASSLGSGTEAFF | few | TRBJ1-1 | TRBV5-6 | .
TGTGCCAGCAGCCGACAGGGTCTAGTGACTGAAGCTTTCTTT | CASSRQGLVTEAFF | . | TRBJ1-1 | TRBV28 | TRBD1
TGTGCCAGCAGTTTCTACCTGAACCTACAGGGTACTAATGAAAAACTGTTTTTT | CASSFYLNLQGTNEKLFF | . | TRBJ1-4 | TRBV25-1 | .
TGCGCCAGCAGCGAAACCGGGACAGGTGGCTACACCTTC | CASSETGTGGYTF | . | TRBJ1-2 | TRBV10-1 | TRBD1
TGTGCCAGCAGAACCCCGGGGGCAGGGAGCGACGCTCGCCACGAGCAGTACTTC | CASRTPGAGSDARHEQYF | few | TRBJ2-7 | TRBV21-1 | .
TGTGCCAGCAGCTTAGGTGGGGGGTCGGGAATCCCCTACGAGCAGTACTTC | CASSLGGGSGIPYEQYF | . | TRBJ2-7 | TRBV7-8 | .
TGTGCCAGCGAAGGGACTCAGGCTAACTATGGCTACACCTTC | CASEGTQANYGYTF | . | TRBJ1-2 | TRBV18 | .
TGCGCCAGCACCGGGACTAGCGGGAATCGCCTCTCCTACGAGCAGTACTTC | CASTGTSGNRLSYEQYF | . | TRBJ2-7 | TRBV10-2 | TRBD2
TGTGCCAGCAGTTACAATCGACAGGGACACAATGAGCAGTTCTTC | CASSYNRQGHNEQFF | . | TRBJ2-1 | TRBV6-5 | TRBD1
TGTGCCAGCAGCCAAGATCCGCCAGGGGAAATCTCCTACGAGCAGTACTTC | CASSQDPPGEISYEQYF | . | TRBJ2-7 | TRBV4-2 | .
TGTGCCAGCAGCTTAGCGTACAGGGGGAACACCGGGGAGCTGTTTTTT | CASSLAYRGNTGELFF | . | TRBJ2-2 | TRBV7-9 | TRBD1
TGTGCCAGCAGTTACCGAACGGGAGAGATCCAAGAGACCCAGTACTTC | CASSYRTGEIQETQYF | . | TRBJ2-5 | TRBV6-5 | .
TGCGCCAGCAGTTCTAGCGGCGGGTTAAATGAGCAGTTCTTC | CASSSSGGLNEQFF | many | TRBJ2-1 | TRBV10-1 | TRBD2
TGTGCCAGCAGCACTGGACTAGCGGGAGGGACAGATACGCAGTATTTT | CASSTGLAGGTDTQYF | . | TRBJ2-3 | TRBV7-2 | TRBD2
TGTGCCATCAGCGGGTTGGGGCTTGGCACAGATACGCAGTATTTT | CAISGLGLGTDTQYF | once | TRBJ2-3 | TRBV10-3 | .
TGTGCCAGCAGCTTACTAGCGTCCAATGAGCAGTTCTTC | CASSLLASNEQFF | . | TRBJ2-1 | TRBV28 | TRBD2
TGTGCCAGTAATCGGAAGAACGGATATGGCTACACCTTC | CASNRKNGYGYTF | . | TRBJ1-2 | TRBV19 | .
TGTGCCAGCTCACCACAGAGAGATACAGTGCCCCATGGCTACACCTTC | CASSPQRDTVPHGYTF | . | TRBJ1-2 | TRBV18 | .
TGTGCCACCTATCGCCAGGGGATTAATGAAAAACTGTTTTTT | CATYRQGINEKLFF | . | TRBJ1-4 | TRBV28 | .
TGTGCCAGCAGTTTGGCATTATCCTACAATGAGCAGTTCTTC | CASSLALSYNEQFF | . | TRBJ2-1 | TRBV27 | .
TGTGCCAGGAGAACACCGGGTCTACAAGCCTACGAGCAGTACTTC | CARRTPGLQAYEQYF | . | TRBJ2-7 | TRBV5-4 | .
TGTGCCAGTAGTATCGGCCGCTTGGATGGCTACACCTTC | CASSIGRLDGYTF | . | TRBJ1-2 | TRBV19 | .